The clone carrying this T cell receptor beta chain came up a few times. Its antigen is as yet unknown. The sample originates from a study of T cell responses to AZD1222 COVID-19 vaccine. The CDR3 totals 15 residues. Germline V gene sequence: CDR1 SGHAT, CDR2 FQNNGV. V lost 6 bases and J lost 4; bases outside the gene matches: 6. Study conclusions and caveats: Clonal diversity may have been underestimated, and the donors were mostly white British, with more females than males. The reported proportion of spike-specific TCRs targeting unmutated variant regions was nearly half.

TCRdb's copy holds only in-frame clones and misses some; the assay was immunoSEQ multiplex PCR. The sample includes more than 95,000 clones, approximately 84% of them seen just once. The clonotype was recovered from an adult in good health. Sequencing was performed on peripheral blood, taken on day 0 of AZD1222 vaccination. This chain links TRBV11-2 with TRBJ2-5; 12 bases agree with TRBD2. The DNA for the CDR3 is TGTGCCAGCAGACCCACTAGCGGGGGGTTAGAGACCCAGTACTTC. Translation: CASRPTSGGLETQYF.